This T cell receptor (beta chain) was observed in a study of T-cell reconstitution after alpha-beta-depleted transplantation in children. This clonotype was found many times. Its antigen remains unknown. Findings of the study overall: Alpha-beta T cells about two months after transplant reportedly derived from several hundred expanded graft clones. By one year post-transplant, T-cell counts and diversity largely arose from T cells that were newly produced.

The TCRbeta library was prepared with unique molecular identifiers. Using its own MiXCR run on the PCR reads, TCRdb lists one record per CDR3 protein. This sample yields 200,000 to 250,000 distinct CDR3 sequences, of which 8.4% are seen a single time; roughly a third belongs to the top ten. The V end was cut by 4 bases, the J end by 9 bases, with 16 bases between. The CDR3 is made up of 13 amino acids. The germline V gene has CDR1 SQVTM and CDR2 ANQGSEA. This TCR derives from a male patient between 2 and 10 years old who had a stem cell transplant for acute myeloid leukemia, so the T cells may come from the graft donor. The source material was PBMCs, mostly from graft donor cells, sampled 360 days after TCRalphabeta/CD19-depleted stem cell transplant. V usage is TRBV29-1 and J usage is TRBJ2-1, with TRBD2 as a possible D gene (6 bases). For the CDR3, the DNA is TGCAGCGTTGGGACCAGCGGGCGGGTTGAGCAGTTCTTC. Residues: CSVGTSGRVEQFF.